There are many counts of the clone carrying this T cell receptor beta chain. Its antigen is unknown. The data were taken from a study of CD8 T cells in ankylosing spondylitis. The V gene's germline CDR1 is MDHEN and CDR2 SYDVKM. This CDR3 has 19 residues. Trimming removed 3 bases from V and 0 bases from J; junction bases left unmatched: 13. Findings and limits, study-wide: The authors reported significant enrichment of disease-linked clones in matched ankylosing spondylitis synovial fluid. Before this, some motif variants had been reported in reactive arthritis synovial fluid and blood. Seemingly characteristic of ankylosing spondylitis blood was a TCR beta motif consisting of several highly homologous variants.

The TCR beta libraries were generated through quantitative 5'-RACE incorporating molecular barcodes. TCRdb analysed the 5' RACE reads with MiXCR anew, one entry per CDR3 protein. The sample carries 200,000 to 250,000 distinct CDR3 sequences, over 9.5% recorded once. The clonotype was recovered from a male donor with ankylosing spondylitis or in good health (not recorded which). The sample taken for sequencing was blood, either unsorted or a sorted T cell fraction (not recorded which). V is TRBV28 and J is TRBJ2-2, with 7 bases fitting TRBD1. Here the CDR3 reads CASSLGLQGLATNTGELFF. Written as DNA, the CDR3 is TGTGCCAGCAGTTTGGGGTTACAGGGGTTGGCCACGAACACCGGGGAGCTGTTTTTT.